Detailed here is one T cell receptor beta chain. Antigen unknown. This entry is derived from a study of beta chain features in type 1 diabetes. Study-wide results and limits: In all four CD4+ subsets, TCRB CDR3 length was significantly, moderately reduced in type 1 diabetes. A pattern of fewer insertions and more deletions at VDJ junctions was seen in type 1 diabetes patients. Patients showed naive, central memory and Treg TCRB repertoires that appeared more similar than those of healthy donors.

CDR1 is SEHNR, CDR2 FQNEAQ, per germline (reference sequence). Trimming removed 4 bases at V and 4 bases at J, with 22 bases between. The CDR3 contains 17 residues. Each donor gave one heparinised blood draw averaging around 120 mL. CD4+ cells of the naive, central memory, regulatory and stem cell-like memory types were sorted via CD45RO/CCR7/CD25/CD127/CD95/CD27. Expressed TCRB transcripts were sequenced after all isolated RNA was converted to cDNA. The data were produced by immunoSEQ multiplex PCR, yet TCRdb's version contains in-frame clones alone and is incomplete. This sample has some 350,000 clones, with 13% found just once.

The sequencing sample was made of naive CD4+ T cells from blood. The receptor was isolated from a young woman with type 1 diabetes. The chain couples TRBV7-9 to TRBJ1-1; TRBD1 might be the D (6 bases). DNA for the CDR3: TGTGCCAGCAGCTCGGGGGGCCAAGGGCTACGTGCCACTGAAGCTTTCTTT. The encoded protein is CASSSGGQGLRATEAFF. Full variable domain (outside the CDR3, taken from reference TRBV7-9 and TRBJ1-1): DTGVSQNPRHKITKRGQNVTFRCDPISEHNRLYWYRQTLGQGPEFLTYFQNEAQLEKSRLLSDRFSAERPKGSFSTLEIQRTEQGDSAMYLCASSSGGQGLRATEAFFGQGTRLTVV.